The 28 T cell receptor beta chains in this list originate from one sample, sequenced in a study of Ad26.COV2.S vaccination and SARS-CoV-2 variants. Profiling relied on immunoSEQ multiplex PCR, and the TCRdb table lists in-frame clones only, not all of them. The sample yields about 87,000 clones, roughly 84% seen once. The input for sequencing was peripheral blood, taken after recovery from COVID-19. These receptors all come from a human donor who had recovered from COVID-19.

This clone has a handful of counts. The J gene is TRBJ1-1, the V gene TRBV30, with a weak D call TRBD1 (5 bases). The CDR3 totals 18 residues. Per the germline V gene, CDR1 is GTSNPN and CDR2 is SVGIG (reference sequence). Trimming took off 2 bases at V and 0 bases at J, with 22 bases between the two ends. CDR3 nucleotides: TGTGCCTGGAGTCCACGGGAGGGGTCGCCTTCCGTGAACACTGAAGCTTTCTTT. It translates to CAWSPREGSPSVNTEAFF.

This clone was found once. The rearrangement links TRBV9 to TRBJ2-7, with TRBD1 as a possible D gene (5 bases). This CDR3 is 14 amino acids long. Trimming cost V 4 bases and J 0 bases, with 11 bases left between them. CDR1 SGDLS and CDR2 YYNGEE come from the germline V gene. The CDR3 here is CASSPFGHSYEQYF. In DNA form, the CDR3 reads TGTGCCAGCAGCCCATTCGGACACTCCTACGAGCAGTACTTC.

This sequence joins TRBV12-5 and TRBJ2-3; 7 nucleotides agree with TRBD2. Looked up from germline, CDR1 is LGHNT and CDR2 is FRNRAP. The CDR3 runs 16 residues. Germline trimming cut 1 base from V and 4 bases from J; bases unmatched to any gene: 8. The CDR3 spells CASGLGVGGSSDTQYF. The CDR3, as DNA: TGTGCTAGTGGTTTGGGGGTCGGCGGGAGCTCAGATACGCAGTATTTT.

The chain employs TRBV28 and TRBJ2-7; D remains unclear. V lost 11 bases, J lost 0 bases, and 20 bases lay in between. Germline lookup yields CDR1 MDHEN and CDR2 SYDVKM. The CDR3 length is 15 residues. The CDR3 loop is CALQMAQGPSYEQYF. DNA for the CDR3: TGTGCCTTGCAAATGGCCCAAGGCCCCTCCTACGAGCAGTACTTC.

The J gene is TRBJ2-6, the V gene TRBV19; 12 bases line up with TRBD1. V was clipped by 6 bases and J by 1 base; unmatched bases: 7. Germline loops: CDR1 LNHDA, CDR2 SQIVND (reference sequence). The CDR3 has 18 amino acids. CDR3 sequence: CASSIPGQGASGANVLTF. The CDR3 DNA follows: TGTGCCAGTAGCATACCGGGACAGGGGGCTTCTGGGGCCAACGTCCTGACTTTC.

The rearrangement links TRBV10-3 to TRBJ2-7, with 8 bases aligning to TRBD2. Trimming at V came to 3 bases and at J to 2 bases, leaving 6 bases not matched to a gene. The germline CDR1 and CDR2 sequences are ENHRY and SYGVKD. The CDR3 contains 15 residues. The CDR3 region is CAISDSGLGAYEQYF. CDR3 DNA: TGTGCCATCAGTGACTCGGGACTAGGCGCCTACGAGCAGTACTTC.

The rearrangement links TRBV9 to TRBJ1-2; possible D gene TRBD1, 5 bases. This CDR3 has 15 amino acids. CDR1 SGDLS and CDR2 YYNGEE come from the germline V gene. The germline V and J ends were trimmed by 4 bases and 2 bases, with 15 bases remaining between them. CDR3 protein: CASSPWDGPNYGYTF. In nucleotides, the CDR3 is TGTGCCAGCAGCCCCTGGGACGGACCCAACTATGGCTACACCTTC.

This chain links TRBV6-1 with TRBJ2-1, with 7 nucleotides matching TRBD1. Germline CDR1 is MNHNS and CDR2 is SASEGT. V gave up 1 base and J gave up 13 bases; unmatched junction bases: 10. The CDR3 contains 14 residues. The CDR3 nucleotides are TGTGCCAGCAGTGAAGTAACGGGCGACAGGGCTCAGTTCTTC. It is translated as CASSEVTGDRAQFF.

This clone showed up just once. The genes are TRBV6-2 or TRBV6-3 and TRBJ2-3; TRBD1 is a possible D gene (6 bases). V lost 6 bases to trimming and J lost 5 bases, with 9 bases between them. Per the germline V gene, CDR1 is MNHEY and CDR2 is SVGEGT. This CDR3 has 12 residues. The CDR3 nucleotides are TGTGCCAGCAGCAGGGGTGGAGATACGCAGTATTTT. Translated: CASSRGGDTQYF.

CDR3 loop: CASSYKSDRVANTEAFF. CDR3 sequence (DNA): TGTGCCAGCAGTTACAAGTCGGACAGGGTTGCGAACACTGAAGCTTTCTTT. V and J are TRBV6-2 or TRBV6-3 and TRBJ1-1; 8 positions agree with TRBD1. V was pared by 2 bases and J by 1 base, with 9 bases of the junction left unmatched. This CDR3 has 17 residues. Germline loops: CDR1 MNHEY, CDR2 SVGEGT.

This clone was detected many times. V gene TRBV10-1 combines with J gene TRBJ2-2; D might be TRBD1 (6 bases). In germline, CDR1 is WNHNN, CDR2 SYGVQD (reference sequence). The V end was cut by 10 bases, the J end by 2 bases, with 20 bases between. CDR3 length equals 16 residues. The CDR3 is CANFWTAQYNTGELFF. The CDR3 nucleotides read TGCGCCAACTTTTGGACAGCCCAATACAACACCGGGGAGCTGTTTTTT.

This chain joins TRBV3-1 (or the pseudogene TRBV3-2) and TRBJ2-3; 7 bases align to TRBD1. J lost 4 bases, V lost 2 bases, and 12 bases had no gene match. The CDR3 extends over 17 amino acids. CDR1 and CDR2 (germline): LGHDT, YNNKEL (reference sequence). Written as DNA, the CDR3 is TGTGCCAGCAGCCAAAGGGGGCTGGGGGTGGGCGCAGATACGCAGTATTTT. Translation gives CASSQRGLGVGADTQYF.

The chain joins TRBV6-2 or TRBV6-3 to TRBJ2-7, with 7 positions matching TRBD2. This CDR3 spans 15 amino acids. Per the germline V gene, CDR1 is MNHEY and CDR2 is SVGEGT. Unmatched junction bases numbered 6, after V lost 2 bases and J lost 2 bases. CDR3 nucleotide sequence: TGTGCCAGCAGTTACCCAGCGGGGTTGACCTACGAGCAGTACTTC. Translated, it gives CASSYPAGLTYEQYF.

The CDR3 sequence: CASSQGAGRITEAFF. The CDR3 DNA is TGTGCCAGCAGCCAAGGGGCAGGGCGGATAACTGAAGCTTTCTTT. The chain links TRBV3-1 (or the pseudogene TRBV3-2) to TRBJ1-1; weak D call: TRBD1 (5 bases). This CDR3 contains 15 residues. Germline V CDR1 and CDR2: LGHDT, YNNKEL (reference sequence). The V end lost 1 base, the J end lost 5 bases, and 14 bases lay between the germline ends.

This sequence joins TRBV7-3 and TRBJ2-3; tentative D call: TRBD1 (6 bases). This CDR3 spans 14 amino acids. The germline V gene encodes CDR1 SGHTA and CDR2 FQGTGA. Between the trimmed V and J ends, which lost 1 base and 10 bases, there was a span of 15 bases. The CDR3 coding sequence is TGTGCCAGCAGCTTAAGTCGCCTAGGGGGATCGCAGTATTTT. It yields the protein CASSLSRLGGSQYF.

V and J are TRBV7-2 and TRBJ2-1; D is possibly TRBD1 (5 bases). Germline V gene sequence: CDR1 SGHTA, CDR2 FQGNSA. CDR3 length equals 15 residues. V was clipped by 5 bases and J by 4 bases, with 15 bases between them. The CDR3 region has the DNA TGTGCCAGCAGCCCGCTCCAGGGTCGTTACAATGAGCAGTTCTTC. This encodes CASSPLQGRYNEQFF.

This clone has just one count. The gene calls are TRBV7-9 and TRBJ2-3, with 7 bases identical to TRBD1. The V gene end was trimmed by 4 bases and the J gene end by 6 bases; junction bases not matched to a gene: 7. Germline CDR1 reads SEHNR; CDR2 reads FQNEAQ (reference sequence). The CDR3 length is 14 residues. The CDR3 nucleotides are TGTGCCAGCAGCTCGCACAGGGGTTGGGATACGCAGTATTTT. Translating it yields CASSSHRGWDTQYF.

The V call is TRBV19, the J call TRBJ2-1; TRBD2 matches at 9 bases. The length of the CDR3 is 16 residues. The germline CDR1 and CDR2 sequences are LNHDA and SQIVND (reference sequence). Germline trimming cut 2 bases from V and 2 bases from J; bases unmatched to any gene: 4. CDR3 sequence: CASSIIAGVAYNEQFF. The CDR3 region has the DNA TGTGCCAGTAGTATAATAGCGGGAGTTGCCTACAATGAGCAGTTCTTC.

The J gene is TRBJ1-2, the V gene TRBV28; 8 bases agree with TRBD1. The CDR3 covers 15 residues. The V segment lost 6 bases and the J segment 4 bases; nucleotides outside the gene matches: 10. Germline loops: CDR1 MDHEN, CDR2 SYDVKM. The CDR3 reads CASSQTGGLFYGYTF. DNA for the CDR3: TGTGCCAGCAGCCAAACAGGGGGATTGTTCTATGGCTACACCTTC.

This clone was seen only a few times. The chain recombines TRBV28 with TRBJ2-7; D possibly matches TRBD1 or TRBD2 (5 bases each). The CDR3 covers 13 residues. V shed 8 bases and J shed 2 bases, with 13 bases lying between them. Per germline, CDR1 MDHEN and CDR2 SYDVKM. The CDR3 DNA reads TGTGCCAGCGGTCCTGGGACCCCCTACGAGCAGTACTTC. Its translation: CASGPGTPYEQYF.

The rearrangement links TRBV6-2 or TRBV6-3 to TRBJ2-7; 8 bases are shared with TRBD1. The germline gives CDR1 MNHEY, CDR2 SVGEGT. The CDR3 is made up of 15 amino acids. With 1 base clipped from V and 3 bases from J, the junction kept 5 bases outside the gene matches. CDR3 in amino acids: CASSYLQGGLYEQYF. As DNA, the CDR3 is TGTGCCAGCAGTTACTTACAGGGGGGCCTCTACGAGCAGTACTTC.

This clone appeared a few times. V and J are TRBV6-2 or TRBV6-3 and TRBJ2-1; the match to TRBD2 covers 12 bases. Germline assignment: CDR1 MNHEY and CDR2 SVGEGT. J lost 3 bases, V lost 0 bases, and 3 bases had no gene match. This CDR3 comprises 17 residues. The CDR3 is CASSYSGLAGIYNEQFF. The CDR3 coding sequence is TGTGCCAGCAGTTACTCCGGACTAGCGGGGATCTACAATGAGCAGTTCTTC.

This chain links TRBV15 with TRBJ2-5; D is possibly TRBD1 (7 bases). The CDR3 totals 14 residues. Looked up from germline, CDR1 is LNHNV and CDR2 is YYDKDF (reference sequence). Trimming took off 1 base at V and 4 bases at J, with 10 bases between the two ends. CDR3 sequence (DNA): TGTGCCACCAGCAGAGCAGGGGGGAGAGAGACCCAGTACTTC. It translates to CATSRAGGRETQYF.

The chain recombines TRBV5-1 with TRBJ1-4; TRBD1 agrees at 9 bases. CDR1 and CDR2 (germline): SGHRS, YFSETQ. CDR3 length: 19 residues. Germline trimming cut 2 bases from V and 4 bases from J; bases unmatched to any gene: 15. The DNA for the CDR3 is TGCGCCAGCAGCTTTTTTCATAGGGTCGGGACAGGGATTAATGAAAAACTGTTTTTT. It yields the protein CASSFFHRVGTGINEKLFF. The full variable domain, in which reference TRBV5-1 and TRBJ1-4 provide the parts outside the CDR3, is KAGVTQTPRYLIKTRGQQVTLSCSPISGHRSVSWYQQTPGQGLQFLFEYFSETQRNKGNFPGRFSGRQFSNSRSEMNVSTLELGDSALYLCASSFFHRVGTGINEKLFFGSGTQLSVL.

CDR3 region: CSASGQGGETQYF. DNA for the CDR3: TGCAGCGCCTCCGGACAGGGGGGAGAGACCCAGTACTTC. This chain connects TRBV29-1 to TRBJ2-5; 10 nucleotides match TRBD1. The CDR3 has 13 residues. Germline CDR1 is SQVTM and CDR2 is ANQGSEA. Germline trimming cut 7 bases from V and 4 bases from J; bases unmatched to any gene: 6.

The chain uses TRBV4-3 and TRBJ2-7; 9 bases agree with TRBD1. Germline V gives CDR1 LGHNA, CDR2 YSLEER. The J segment lost 2 bases and the V segment lost 4 bases, leaving 3 bases of the junction unmatched. The CDR3 length is 14 residues. The chain's CDR3 is CASSPRQGAYEQYF. The CDR3 nucleotides are TGCGCCAGCAGCCCCCGACAGGGGGCCTACGAGCAGTACTTC.

The genes are TRBV5-1 and TRBJ2-1; D gene unclear. Trimming removed 0 bases from V and 7 bases from J, with 8 bases in between. Germline loops: CDR1 SGHRS, CDR2 YFSETQ. This CDR3 region has 13 residues. CDR3 amino acids: CASSLGGRNEQFF. The CDR3 DNA reads TGCGCCAGCAGCTTGGGAGGTCGGAATGAGCAGTTCTTC.

The rearrangement joins TRBV2 to TRBJ1-4; D is undetermined. Germline CDR1 reads SNHLY; CDR2 reads FYNNEI. The CDR3 sequence is 13 residues long. The V gene lost 8 bases and the J gene lost 8 bases, with 15 bases spanning the gap. This chain's CDR3 is CASHRRVGEKLFF. CDR3 sequence (DNA): TGTGCCAGCCACCGGCGGGTGGGGGAAAAACTGTTTTTT.